Following are 22 T cell receptor beta chains from one sample sequenced in a study of shared clonotypes between healthy human individuals. Sequencing used immunoSEQ multiplex PCR; TCRdb keeps in-frame clones, though not all of them. The table has 1.4 million or so clones, about 98.5% seen once. Material: naive CD4+ T cells sorted from blood. Subset reported: CD45RA+ positively selected. These receptor sequences come from a man aged 25-45 years in good health.

The J gene is TRBJ2-1, the V gene TRBV2, with D maybe TRBD1 (5 bases). Trimming left V 7 bases short and J 0 bases short, with 13 bases between. The germline V gene has CDR1 SNHLY and CDR2 FYNNEI. The CDR3 spans 15 residues. The CDR3 bases are TGTGCCAGCATCCAGGGCAGTTACTCCTACAATGAGCAGTTCTTC. This sequence encodes CASIQGSYSYNEQFF.

The CDR3 nucleotides are TGTGCCAGCAGCTTGCAGTACACCGGGGAGCTGTTTTTT. Residues: CASSLQYTGELFF. The chain couples TRBV5-4 to TRBJ2-2; D remains unclear. Trimming pared 1 base from V and 3 bases from J, leaving 4 bases between. Per germline, CDR1 SGHNT and CDR2 YYREEE (reference sequence). This CDR3 spans 13 amino acids.

The rearrangement links TRBV10-3 to TRBJ2-2, with a tentative D call TRBD2 (7 bases). CDR3 length equals 16 residues. CDR1 ENHRY and CDR2 SYGVKD come from the germline V gene. With 6 bases removed from V and 3 bases from J, the gap between germline ends came to 17 bases. CDR3 amino acids: CAIRPPGGVHTGELFF. CDR3 nucleotide sequence: TGTGCCATCAGACCCCCGGGGGGCGTACACACCGGGGAGCTGTTTTTT.

Only one count was recorded for this clone. The V and J genes are TRBV5-5 and TRBJ2-5; tentatively, D is TRBD1 (5 bases). Germline V CDR1 and CDR2: SGHKS, YYEKEE (reference sequence). This CDR3 comprises 14 residues. The V end was cut by 0 bases, the J end by 5 bases, with 11 bases between. CDR3 bases: TGTGCCAGCAGCTTGGGACAGTTTGGGGAGACCCAGTACTTC. Protein product: CASSLGQFGETQYF.

V usage is TRBV2 and J usage is TRBJ1-1; TRBD1 matches at 9 bases. The ends lost 7 bases at V and 4 bases at J; junction bases unmatched: 4. Germline assignment: CDR1 SNHLY and CDR2 FYNNEI. CDR3 size: 13 residues. For the CDR3, the DNA is TGTGCCAGCAAAACACAGGGGGCCACTGAAGCTTTCTTT. Translating it yields CASKTQGATEAFF.

The chain employs TRBV6-1 and TRBJ1-2; D is uncertain. V was shortened by 7 bases and J by 10 bases, with 13 bases between the two germline ends. The CDR3 runs to 11 residues. Germline V gene lookup returns CDR1 MNHNS and CDR2 SASEGT. CDR3 loop: CASKREVDYTF. The CDR3, as DNA: TGTGCCAGCAAACGGGAAGTTGACTACACCTTC.

The gene calls are TRBV7-8 and TRBJ1-4; D is possibly TRBD1 (5 bases). Trimming took 8 bases from V and 0 from J, leaving 13 bases between them. In germline, CDR1 is SGHVS, CDR2 FQNEAQ. This CDR3 is 15 amino acids long. The CDR3 reads CASREPRATNEKLFF. CDR3 DNA sequence: TGTGCCAGCCGCGAACCCAGGGCAACTAATGAAAAACTGTTTTTT.

This clone was found once. The rearrangement links TRBV18 to TRBJ1-4, with D hard to call. This CDR3 is built from 13 residues. CDR1 KGHSH and CDR2 LQKENI come from the germline V gene. V was cut by 6 bases and J by 8 bases, with 13 bases left in between. CDR3 sequence reads: CASSILQQEKLFF. The DNA for the CDR3 is TGTGCCAGCTCTATCCTACAGCAAGAAAAACTGTTTTTT.

The sample holds one count of this clone. This chain connects TRBV11-2 to TRBJ2-5; D is perhaps TRBD2 (6 bases). The length of the CDR3 is 18 residues. V gave up 5 bases and J gave up 5 bases, with 27 bases separating them. Germline V gene sequence: CDR1 SGHAT, CDR2 FQNNGV. Here the CDR3 DNA reads TGTGCCAGCAGCCCGAGAGTAGCGGTCGGACGGATTGGGGAGACCCAGTACTTC. The encoded protein is CASSPRVAVGRIGETQYF.

The gene calls are TRBV10-2 and TRBJ1-1; 8 bases align to TRBD1. CDR1 is WSHSY, CDR2 SAAADI, per germline. The length of the CDR3 is 14 residues. J lost 6 bases, V lost 4 bases, and 7 bases had no gene match. The CDR3 sequence: CASSVTTGGSEAFF. The CDR3 coding sequence is TGCGCCAGCAGTGTAACTACAGGGGGATCTGAAGCTTTCTTT.

This clone was detected once. This sequence joins TRBV11-2 and TRBJ2-1; the match to TRBD2 covers 7 bases. The CDR3 is 16 amino acids. The trim removed 5 bases at V and 8 bases at J, leaving 15 bases unmatched. The V gene's germline CDR1 is SGHAT and CDR2 FQNNGV. In DNA form, the CDR3 reads TGTGCCAGCAGCCTAGTAGTGGGAGGGACTCTCGATGAGCAGTTCTTC. This codes for CASSLVVGGTLDEQFF.

The CDR3 sequence is CASRIRDREGGKLFF. The CDR3 DNA sequence: TGTGCCAGCAGGATTCGGGACAGGGAGGGGGGAAAACTGTTTTTT. The V gene is TRBV28, the J gene TRBJ1-4, with TRBD1 identical over 9 bases. Germline CDR1 MDHEN, CDR2 SYDVKM. The CDR3 totals 15 residues. V trimming: 6 bases; J trimming: 10 bases; junction bases outside the gene matches: 12.

J is TRBJ2-5 and V is TRBV15, with D maybe TRBD1 (6 bases). Trimming left V 2 bases short and J 3 bases short, with 16 bases between. Germline values: CDR1 LNHNV, CDR2 YYDKDF (reference sequence). The CDR3 runs to 16 residues. As DNA, the CDR3 is TGTGCCACCAGCAGACAGGGACAAGCTATGGAAGAGACCCAGTACTTC. As protein: CATSRQGQAMEETQYF.

The chain joins TRBV19 to TRBJ2-1; TRBD2 might be the D (7 bases). Trimming removed 5 bases at V and 6 bases at J, with 11 bases between. The germline V gene encodes CDR1 LNHDA and CDR2 SQIVND (reference sequence). CDR3 length equals 13 residues. The CDR3 reads CASSSRGGNEQFF. CDR3 in DNA: TGTGCCAGTAGTTCTAGGGGGGGCAATGAGCAGTTCTTC.

The chain is built from TRBV5-1 and TRBJ2-1; D not certain. Germline V lookup: CDR1 SGHRS, CDR2 YFSETQ. This CDR3 region has 17 residues. The V and J ends lost 0 bases and 8 bases respectively, with 21 bases between them. The CDR3 DNA reads TGCGCCAGCAGCTTGGACGGCAGGCTGCTGGGCCATGATGAGCAGTTCTTC. This gives the protein CASSLDGRLLGHDEQFF.

This chain links TRBV9 with TRBJ2-7; 8 bases are shared with TRBD1. The CDR3 is made up of 15 amino acids. The ends lost 3 bases at V and 5 bases at J; junction bases unmatched: 10. Germline assignment: CDR1 SGDLS and CDR2 YYNGEE. The CDR3 loop reads CASSATTGVGNEQYF. DNA of the CDR3: TGTGCCAGCAGCGCAACGACAGGGGTGGGGAACGAGCAGTACTTC.

The chain links TRBV18 to TRBJ1-2; 7 nucleotides agree with TRBD1. With 0 bases clipped from V and 5 bases from J, the junction kept 6 bases outside the gene matches. CDR3 length equals 15 residues. Germline V gene data show CDR1 as KGHSH and CDR2 as LQKENI. CDR3 protein: CASSPPGTAVYGYTF. The CDR3, as DNA: TGTGCCAGCTCACCACCGGGGACAGCCGTTTATGGCTACACCTTC.

The rearrangement joins TRBV5-1 to TRBJ2-3; tentatively, D is TRBD1 or TRBD2 (5 bases each). Germline V gene data show CDR1 as SGHRS and CDR2 as YFSETQ. This CDR3 spans 15 amino acids. Between the trimmed V and J ends, which lost 2 bases and 5 bases, there was a span of 15 bases. In DNA form, the CDR3 reads TGCGCCAGCAGCTTTCGGGGCTCGAACATAGATACGCAGTATTTT. It codes for CASSFRGSNIDTQYF.

The chain recombines TRBV28 with TRBJ2-7, with a tentative D call TRBD1 (6 bases). In germline, CDR1 is MDHEN, CDR2 SYDVKM. This CDR3 comprises 14 residues. Trimming removed 6 bases from V and 2 bases from J, with 14 bases in between. The CDR3: CASRSTGYPYEQYF. The CDR3 DNA follows: TGTGCCAGCAGATCCACAGGGTATCCCTACGAGCAGTACTTC.

This chain links TRBV9 with TRBJ1-2; no firm D call. Germline-derived CDR1 and CDR2 are SGDLS and YYNGEE. Trimming cost V 3 bases and J 4 bases, with 10 bases left between them. The CDR3 runs to 13 residues. CDR3: CASSADLPYGYTF. As DNA, the CDR3 is TGTGCCAGCAGCGCGGACCTTCCCTATGGCTACACCTTC.

The chain employs TRBV18 and TRBJ1-3; the D gene is possibly TRBD1 (5 bases). Germline assignment: CDR1 KGHSH and CDR2 LQKENI. The V end was cut by 2 bases, the J end by 0 bases, with 11 bases between. The CDR3 loop spans 16 amino acids. The CDR3 nucleotides read TGTGCCAGCTCACCAACAGGAGGCGTCTCTGGAAACACCATATATTTT. It codes for CASSPTGGVSGNTIYF.

With regard to this clone: A junction boundary mismatches the germline segment, possibly from a read error. The chain combines TRBV2 with TRBJ2-7, with a weak D call TRBD1 (6 bases). This CDR3 is built from 14 residues. Germline V lookup: CDR1 SNHLY, CDR2 FYNNEI. The CDR3 DNA follows: TGTGCCAGCAGGGAAGGGGGTCTGCACTACGAGCAGTACTTC. It yields the protein CASREGGLHYEQYF.